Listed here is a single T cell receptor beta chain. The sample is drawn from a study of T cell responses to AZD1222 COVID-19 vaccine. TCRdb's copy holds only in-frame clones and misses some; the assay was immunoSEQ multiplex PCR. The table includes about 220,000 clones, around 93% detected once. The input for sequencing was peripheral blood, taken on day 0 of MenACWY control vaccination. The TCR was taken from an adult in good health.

The CDR3 is CASSQAHRNLDYGYTF. CDR3 DNA: TGTGCCAGCAGCCAAGCCCACAGGAACTTGGACTATGGCTACACCTTC. The rearrangement links TRBV3-1 (or the pseudogene TRBV3-2) to TRBJ1-2; a possible D gene is TRBD1 (5 bases). Germline lookup yields CDR1 LGHDT and CDR2 YNNKEL (reference sequence). The CDR3 has 16 residues. With 1 base removed from V and 3 bases from J, the gap between germline ends came to 15 bases.